The source of this TCR beta chain is a study of blood T cell repertoires in COVID-19. About the study: Both acute and convalescent COVID-19 samples were obtained from the United States, Italy and Spain.

Trimming took 7 bases from V and 2 from J; bases not matched to a gene: 7. CDR3 length: 14 amino acids. CDR1 is LNHDA and CDR2 is SQIVND in the germline V gene (reference sequence). In the source study's methods: Amplification with reference gene primers provided the estimates of nucleated cell counts. Sequencing was performed with immunoSEQ multiplex PCR; in TCRdb, only in-frame clones are kept and a portion is missing. The V and J calls and clone size are taken from that table; D and trimming were inferred from the DNA. The sample lists around 340,000 clones; around nine tenths were seen once. V gene TRBV19 combines with J gene TRBJ1-1, with 7 bases that match TRBD1. Material: peripheral blood. This TCR was recovered from an older woman with COVID-19, enrolled during active disease. As DNA, the CDR3 is TGTGCCAGTATTAGGGACAGACAAAACACTGAAGCTTTCTTT. This codes for CASIRDRQNTEAFF.